This TCR beta chain was recovered during a study of OX40 agonist ivuxolimab in advanced cancers. Study context: Eligibility admitted prior anti-PD-1, anti-PD-L1 or anti-CTLA-4 therapy; roughly 37% had some.

Patients who had autoimmune disease history or got systemic immunosuppression were left out. CDR1 is MDHEN and CDR2 is SYDVKM in the germline V gene. The CDR3 runs 13 residues. The ends were cut back, 5 bases at V and 4 bases at J, with 12 bases in the middle. Assay used: immunoSEQ multiplex PCR; TCRdb lists only in-frame clones, some missing. Of about 44,000 clones listed, roughly 80% were seen once; the top ten hold roughly a tenth. The origin of this receptor is an adult with an advanced solid tumor such as melanoma, head and neck, liver or kidney cancer. The sequenced sample was CD4+ or CD8+ T cells sorted from blood, obtained in a trial of the OX40 agonist ivuxolimab. The chain is built from TRBV28 and TRBJ2-7, with D unclear. In DNA, the CDR3 is TGTGCCAGCAGTGGAAAATACCAATACGAGCAGTACTTC. It encodes CASSGKYQYEQYF. Variable domain in full (rest from reference TRBV28 and TRBJ2-7): DVKVTQSSRYLVKRTGEKVFLECVQDMDHENMFWYRQDPGLGLRLIYFSYDVKMKEKGDIPEGYSVSREKKERFSLILESASTNQTSMYLCASSGKYQYEQYFGPGTRLTVT.